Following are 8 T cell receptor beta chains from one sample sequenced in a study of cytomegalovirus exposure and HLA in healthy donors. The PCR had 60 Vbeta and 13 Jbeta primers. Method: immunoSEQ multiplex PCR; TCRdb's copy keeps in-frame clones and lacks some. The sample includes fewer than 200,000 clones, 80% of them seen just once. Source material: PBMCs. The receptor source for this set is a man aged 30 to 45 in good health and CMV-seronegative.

CDR3 bases: TGTGCCAGCGGACAGGCATTTTCTGGGGCCAACGTCCTGACTTTC. This encodes CASGQAFSGANVLTF. The rearrangement links TRBV13 to TRBJ2-6; TRBD1 matches at 7 bases. Germline V gene lookup returns CDR1 PRHDT and CDR2 FYEKMQ (reference sequence). The CDR3 loop spans 15 amino acids. V was clipped by 8 bases and J by 1 base; unmatched bases: 5. The full variable domain, rest sourced from reference TRBV13 and TRBJ2-6, is AAGVIQSPRHLIKEKRETATLKCYPIPRHDTVYWYQQGPGQDPQFLISFYEKMQSDKGSIPDRFSAQQFSDYHSELNMSSLELGDSALYFCASGQAFSGANVLTFGAGSRLTVL.

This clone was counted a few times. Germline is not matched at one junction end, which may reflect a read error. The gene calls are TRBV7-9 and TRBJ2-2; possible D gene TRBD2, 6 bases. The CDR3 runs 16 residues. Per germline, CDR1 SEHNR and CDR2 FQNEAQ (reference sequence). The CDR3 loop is CSSSLGAGLKTGELFF. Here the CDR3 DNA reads TGTTCCAGCAGCTTGGGTGCGGGACTGAAGACCGGGGAGCTGTTTTTT.

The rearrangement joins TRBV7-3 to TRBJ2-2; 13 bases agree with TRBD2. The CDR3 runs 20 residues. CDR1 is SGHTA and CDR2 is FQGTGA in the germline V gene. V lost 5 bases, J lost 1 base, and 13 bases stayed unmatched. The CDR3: CASSPPQGTSGAENTGELFF. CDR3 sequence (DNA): TGTGCCAGCAGCCCGCCCCAAGGGACTAGCGGGGCAGAGAACACCGGGGAGCTGTTTTTT.

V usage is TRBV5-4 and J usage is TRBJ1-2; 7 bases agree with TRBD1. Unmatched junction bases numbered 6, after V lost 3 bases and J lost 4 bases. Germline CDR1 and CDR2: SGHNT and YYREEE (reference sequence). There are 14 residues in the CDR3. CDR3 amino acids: CASSSRTGSYGYTF. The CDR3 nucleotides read TGTGCCAGCAGCTCCAGGACAGGTTCCTATGGCTACACCTTC. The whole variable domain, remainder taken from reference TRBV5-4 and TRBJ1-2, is ETGVTQSPTHLIKTRGQQVTLRCSSQSGHNTVSWYQQALGQGPQFIFQYYREEENGRGNFPPRFSGLQFPNYSSELNVNALELDDSALYLCASSSRTGSYGYTFGSGTRLTVV.

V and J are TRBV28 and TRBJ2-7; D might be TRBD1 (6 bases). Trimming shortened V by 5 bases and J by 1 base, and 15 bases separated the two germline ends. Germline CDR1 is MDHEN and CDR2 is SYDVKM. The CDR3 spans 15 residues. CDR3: CASSLTGQGSYEQYF. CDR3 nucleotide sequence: TGTGCCAGCAGTCTCACAGGGCAGGGGTCCTACGAGCAGTACTTC.

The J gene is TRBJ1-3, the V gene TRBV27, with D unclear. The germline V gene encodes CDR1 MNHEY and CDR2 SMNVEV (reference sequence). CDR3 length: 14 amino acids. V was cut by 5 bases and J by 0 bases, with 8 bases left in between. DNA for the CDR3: TGTGCCAGCAGTCTCTCGGTCTCTGGAAACACCATATATTTT. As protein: CASSLSVSGNTIYF.

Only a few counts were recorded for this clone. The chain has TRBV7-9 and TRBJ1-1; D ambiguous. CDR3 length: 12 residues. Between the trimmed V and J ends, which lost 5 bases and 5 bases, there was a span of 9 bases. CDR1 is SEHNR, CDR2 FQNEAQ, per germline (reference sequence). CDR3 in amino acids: CASSPANTEAFF. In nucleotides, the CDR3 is TGTGCCAGCAGCCCAGCGAATACTGAAGCTTTCTTT.

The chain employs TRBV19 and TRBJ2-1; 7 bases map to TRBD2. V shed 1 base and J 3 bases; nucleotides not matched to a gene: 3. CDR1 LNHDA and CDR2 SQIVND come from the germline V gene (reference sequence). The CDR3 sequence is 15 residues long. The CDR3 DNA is TGTGCCAGTAGTATAGTGGCGGGGGACTACAATGAGCAGTTCTTC. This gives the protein CASSIVAGDYNEQFF.